This TCR beta chain emerged from a study of blood T cell repertoires in COVID-19. Study background: Donors in the United States, Italy and Spain gave samples during acute or convalescent COVID-19.

In the original workflow: Using reference gene primer amplification, nucleated cell counts were estimated. TCRdb keeps only in-frame clones here, not all; method: immunoSEQ multiplex PCR. The DNA gave D and trimming, while V, J and clone size come from that table. The sample lists approximately 93,000 clones; 85% to 90% were seen once. Germline V gene sequence: CDR1 LGHNA, CDR2 YNFKEQ. The CDR3 is 16 residues long. Deletions cut 0 bases from V and 3 bases from J, with 14 bases between. This clone has a handful of counts. The receptor's source is a human donor in a cohort sampled during active COVID-19. Sequences were obtained from peripheral blood. The V call is TRBV4-2, the J call TRBJ1-2, with D tentatively TRBD1 (5 bases). The DNA of the CDR3 is TGTGCCAGCAGCCAAGATTCGGGGGTAGGTGACTATGGCTACACCTTC. Protein sequence: CASSQDSGVGDYGYTF.